This is a list of T cell receptor beta chains from one sample in a study of Ad26.COV2.S vaccination and SARS-CoV-2 variants. This table comes from immunoSEQ multiplex PCR, and its TCRdb copy is limited to in-frame clones, with some not included. The data contain 510,000 or so clones, around 88% of them seen just once; the ten biggest clones take up about 13%. The sequenced sample was peripheral blood, obtained in a trial of Ad26.COV2.S vaccine versus placebo. The receptors here all came from a person between 18 and 65 years old who received the Ad26.COV2.S COVID-19 vaccine or a placebo. The CDR3 runs from the conserved cysteine through the conserved F or W. The D gene is left open where the match is weak. Clone size is not always given. Where it is, it says once, few, many or a class for expanded clones.

D gene	J gene	clone size	V gene	CDR3 DNA	CDR3 protein
.	TRBJ2-1	.	TRBV6-5	TGTACGGCCCACGGGACTCCAGATGATGAGCAGTTCTTC	CTAHGTPDDEQFF
TRBD1	TRBJ2-6	.	TRBV4-3	TGCGCCAGCAGCCAAGAACCGGGACAGGGGAGCTCTGGGGCCAACGTCCTGACTTTC	CASSQEPGQGSSGANVLTF
TRBD2	TRBJ2-2	once	TRBV19	TGTGCCAGTAGTATAAACAGGATACTAGCGGGAGATTTCCCCGGGGAGCTGTTTTTT	CASSINRILAGDFPGELFF
.	TRBJ2-3	.	TRBV30	TGTGCCCGAACTCCAGGACTCAGCGGGAGCACAGATACGCAGTATTTT	CARTPGLSGSTDTQYF
.	TRBJ2-7	.	TRBV7-2	TGTGCCAGCAGTTTGGCGGCAGCCCCCTACGAGCAGTACTTC	CASSLAAAPYEQYF
.	TRBJ1-2	.	TRBV7-9	TGTGCCAGCAGCTCCACCGGGGGAATCGGCTATGGCTACACCTTC	CASSSTGGIGYGYTF
.	TRBJ2-7	few	TRBV7-9	TGTGCCAGCAGCTTAGGCGACCAGGGGATGAGCGAGCAGTACTTC	CASSLGDQGMSEQYF
.	TRBJ2-2	.	TRBV9	TGTGCCAGCAGCGTCCGGGGAGAGGGATCCGGGGAGCTGTTTTTT	CASSVRGEGSGELFF
TRBD2	TRBJ2-1	.	TRBV7-2	TGTGCCAGCAGCTTATCCAGCGGGAGGCCTTGGTTCTTC	CASSLSSGRPWFF
.	TRBJ2-1	.	TRBV3-1/TRBV3-2	TGTGCCAGCAGCCAGGAATTAAGAGTTACCTACAATGAGCAGTTCTTC	CASSQELRVTYNEQFF
.	TRBJ2-2	.	TRBV7-3	TGTGCCAGCAGCCAGGTGGTAGGCACCGGGGAGCTGTTTTTT	CASSQVVGTGELFF
.	TRBJ2-3	.	TRBV24-1	TGTGCCACCAGTGATTTGAAGTCCCCCACAGATACGCAGTATTTT	CATSDLKSPTDTQYF
TRBD2	TRBJ2-3	once	TRBV7-9	TGTGCCAGCAGTCCCTGGACTAGCGGGAGAACTAGCACAGATACGCAGTATTTT	CASSPWTSGRTSTDTQYF
TRBD1	TRBJ1-6	.	TRBV3-1/TRBV3-2	TGTGCCAGCACCTGGGACAGGGGGAATTCACCCCTCCACTTT	CASTWDRGNSPLHF
TRBD1	TRBJ2-1	.	TRBV24-1	TGTGCCACCAGTGGGCCGGGACAGGGGTACAATGAGCAGTTCTTC	CATSGPGQGYNEQFF
TRBD2	TRBJ2-7	.	TRBV5-1	TGCGCCAGCAGCTTGGCGGCGGGAGAGGGCGAGCAGTACTTC	CASSLAAGEGEQYF
.	TRBJ1-1	.	TRBV6-5	TGTGCCAGCAGAATGGACACCCCGAACACTGAAGCTTTCTTT	CASRMDTPNTEAFF
.	TRBJ2-2	.	TRBV4-3	TGCGCCAGCAGCCTCGGGCCACCGAACACCGGGGAGCTGTTTTTT	CASSLGPPNTGELFF
.	TRBJ2-2	.	TRBV7-2	TGTGCCAGCAGCTTAGTAATAGGAAACACCGGGGAGCTGTTTTTT	CASSLVIGNTGELFF
.	TRBJ2-7	.	TRBV11-1	TGTGCCAGCCGGGGTACGGGAGCCAACTACGAGCAGTACTTC	CASRGTGANYEQYF
.	TRBJ2-5	.	TRBV28	TGTGCCAGCAGTACGCCGACAGTGGGAGAGACCCAGTACTTC	CASSTPTVGETQYF
TRBD2	TRBJ2-3	.	TRBV27	TGTGCCAGCAGTTCCGGCGGGAGGGCCATCGATACGCAGTATTTT	CASSSGGRAIDTQYF
.	TRBJ1-1	.	TRBV19	TGTGCCAGTAGTATAACCGCGGGCCCGAACACTGAAGCTTTCTTT	CASSITAGPNTEAFF
TRBD2	TRBJ2-7	.	TRBV9	TGTGCCAGCAGCGTGGGAGCGGGAGGTGGCGAGCAGTACTTC	CASSVGAGGGEQYF
TRBD1	TRBJ2-3	.	TRBV5-1	TGCGCCAGCAGCTTAAGGACAGGGGTTCGCACAGATACGCAGTATTTT	CASSLRTGVRTDTQYF
.	TRBJ2-5	.	TRBV6-1	TGTGCCAGCAGTGAAACGGACAGAGGGACCCAGTACTTC	CASSETDRGTQYF
.	TRBJ2-7	.	TRBV6-5	TGTGCCAGCAGTCAGGAAGGACTCGGTCCCTACGAGCAGTACTTC	CASSQEGLGPYEQYF
TRBD1	TRBJ1-4	.	TRBV28	TGTGCCAGCAGTTTACAGGGGACAGGGGGCGGAAAACTGTTTTTT	CASSLQGTGGGKLFF
TRBD1	TRBJ1-5	.	TRBV30	TGTGCCTGGAGCCGGGACAGAAGTCAGCCCCAGCATTTT	CAWSRDRSQPQHF
TRBD2	TRBJ2-3	.	TRBV5-4	TGTGCCAGCACCCCGGGGAGGGGACCAAGCACAGATACGCAGTATTTT	CASTPGRGPSTDTQYF
TRBD2	TRBJ2-1	.	TRBV28	TGTGCCAGCAGACCCCAGCGGGAGGGCCCTTACAATGAGCAGTTCTTC	CASRPQREGPYNEQFF
.	TRBJ1-1	.	TRBV6-5	TGTGCCAGCAGGGGGGAGGGCTTTCCCGTCGCTTTCTTT	CASRGEGFPVAFF
TRBD2	TRBJ2-7	.	TRBV4-1	TGCGCCAGCAGCCCGATTGGACTAGCGGGCTACGAGCAGTACTTC	CASSPIGLAGYEQYF
.	TRBJ1-1	.	TRBV7-8	TGTGCCAGCAGCTTAAGTAGGAGGGGGGGGGCTCTGCCGCGGAACACTGAAGCTTTCTTT	CASSLSRRGGALPRNTEAFF
TRBD1	TRBJ1-5	.	TRBV25-1	TGTGCCAGCAGTGATCGGGGACAGGGAGATCAGCCCCAGCATTTT	CASSDRGQGDQPQHF
.	TRBJ1-2	medium-sized	TRBV19	TGTGCCAGTAGTCTGGGGGGCTCGAGTGGCTACACCTTC	CASSLGGSSGYTF
.	TRBJ2-7	.	TRBV27	TGTGCCAGCAGTTCCGTCCGGGACTCAGGGCAGTACTTC	CASSSVRDSGQYF
TRBD2	TRBJ2-1	.	TRBV30	TGTGCCTCCACTAGAGGACTAGCGGTCTACAATGAGCAGTTCTTC	CASTRGLAVYNEQFF
.	TRBJ2-2	few	TRBV5-1	TGCGCCAGCAGCTTGGGAGGGTCCAACACCGGGGAGCTGTTTTTT	CASSLGGSNTGELFF
TRBD1	TRBJ1-1	.	TRBV28	TGTGCCAGCTCACTCATTGGGACAGTTGAAGCTTTCTTT	CASSLIGTVEAFF
TRBD2	TRBJ2-1	.	TRBV7-2	TGTGCCAGCAGCCCACCGGGACTAGCTTACTATGAGCAGTTCTTC	CASSPPGLAYYEQFF
.	TRBJ1-4	once	TRBV15	TGTGCCACCAGCAGAGACCGGGGGAGGGGTGGCGAAAAACTGTTTTTT	CATSRDRGRGGEKLFF
.	TRBJ2-3	.	TRBV14	TGTGCCAGCAGCCAAGTCGGGACCAGCACAGATACGCAGTATTTT	CASSQVGTSTDTQYF
.	TRBJ1-1	few	TRBV5-5	TGTGCCAGCAACTTAGGGGGAGGGGGGACTGAAGCTTTCTTT	CASNLGGGGTEAFF
.	TRBJ2-1	.	TRBV6-4	TGTGCCAGCAGTGTTGACATCCTCAATGAGCAGTTCTTC	CASSVDILNEQFF
TRBD1	TRBJ1-5	.	TRBV24-1	TGTGCCACCAGTGACCCAGGGTCGCAGGGGGTTCAGCCCCAGCATTTT	CATSDPGSQGVQPQHF
.	TRBJ1-3	.	TRBV29-1	TGCAGCGTTGCCGGGACGAGAAACACCATATATTTT	CSVAGTRNTIYF
TRBD2	TRBJ2-1	.	TRBV19	TGTGCCAGTATAGGGACTAGCGGGAGAGGTGAGCAGTTCTTC	CASIGTSGRGEQFF
TRBD1	TRBJ1-4	.	TRBV19	TGTGCCAGTAAGTCGGACAGGGGGAATGAAAAACTGTTTTTT	CASKSDRGNEKLFF
.	TRBJ1-5	.	TRBV30	TGTGCCTGGAGGGGGAGCAATCAGCCCCAGCATTTT	CAWRGSNQPQHF
.	TRBJ2-5	.	TRBV12-3/TRBV12-4	TGTGCCAGCAGGACCGGGACAAAAGAGACCCAGTACTTC	CASRTGTKETQYF
.	TRBJ2-2	.	TRBV19	TGTGCCAGTACCAATTCGGACACCGGGGAGCTGTTTTTT	CASTNSDTGELFF